The 21 T cell receptor beta chains below all came from one sample that was sequenced in a study of blood T cell repertoires in COVID-19. Sequencing used immunoSEQ multiplex PCR; TCRdb keeps in-frame clones, though not all of them. Found here are 200,000 to 250,000 clones, 70% to 85% of them singletons; the top ten hold about 2%. The sequenced material came from peripheral blood. These receptors were obtained from a woman older than 75 with acute or convalescent COVID-19.

The chain carries TRBV28 and TRBJ2-5, with 9 bases that match TRBD2. J lost 0 bases, V lost 3 bases, and 8 bases had no gene match. The CDR3 length is 17 residues. Per the germline V gene, CDR1 is MDHEN and CDR2 is SYDVKM. The CDR3 DNA follows: TGTGCCAGCAGTTTCGGTTTTGGCGGGAGGGACCAAGAGACCCAGTACTTC. This gives the protein CASSFGFGGRDQETQYF. The whole variable domain, filled in from reference TRBV28 and TRBJ2-5, reads DVKVTQSSRYLVKRTGEKVFLECVQDMDHENMFWYRQDPGLGLRLIYFSYDVKMKEKGDIPEGYSVSREKKERFSLILESASTNQTSMYLCASSFGFGGRDQETQYFGPGTRLLVL.

The rearrangement joins TRBV27 to TRBJ2-7; D perhaps matches TRBD2 (7 bases). This CDR3 contains 20 residues. Trimming took off 2 bases at V and 4 bases at J, with 30 bases between the two ends. CDR1 MNHEY and CDR2 SMNVEV come from the germline V gene (reference sequence). CDR3 protein: CASSLRGGVWLTAGRYEQYF. As DNA, the CDR3 is TGTGCCAGCAGTTTAAGGGGGGGGGTATGGCTAACAGCGGGAAGGTACGAGCAGTACTTC.

This chain connects TRBV7-2 to TRBJ1-1; 8 bases match TRBD1. CDR3 length: 12 residues. V gave up 5 bases and J gave up 7 bases; unmatched junction bases: 3. Looked up from germline, CDR1 is SGHTA and CDR2 is FQGNSA. The CDR3 coding sequence is TGTGCCAGCAGCCGGACAGGGTATGAAGCTTTCTTT. Its protein is CASSRTGYEAFF.

This clone was recorded once. The V gene is TRBV6-2 or TRBV6-3, the J gene TRBJ2-7; TRBD2 might be the D (6 bases). The germline V and J ends were trimmed by 5 bases and 0 bases, with 14 bases remaining between them. The CDR3 has 15 residues. Germline loops: CDR1 MNHEY, CDR2 SVGEGT. The CDR3 spells CASSTRGGYSYEQYF. The CDR3, as DNA: TGTGCCAGCAGTACCCGGGGAGGTTACTCCTACGAGCAGTACTTC.

The V and J genes are TRBV30 and TRBJ1-2; weak D call: TRBD1 (5 bases). The germline V gene encodes CDR1 GTSNPN and CDR2 SVGIG (reference sequence). The CDR3 extends over 15 amino acids. Trimming removed 3 bases at V and 9 bases at J, with 23 bases between. The CDR3 region is CAWSGGTFLSVSYTF. DNA for the CDR3: TGTGCCTGGAGCGGCGGGACTTTCCTCTCAGTTAGCTACACCTTC.

V gene TRBV29-1 combines with J gene TRBJ2-3; a weak D match, TRBD2 (7 bases). The germline V and J ends were trimmed by 6 bases and 0 bases, with 16 bases remaining between them. There are 15 residues in the CDR3. The germline CDR1 and CDR2 sequences are SQVTM and ANQGSEA. The CDR3 DNA sequence: TGCAGCGTCGAGGGAGGGACAACTAGCACAGATACGCAGTATTTT. Protein product: CSVEGGTTSTDTQYF.

This chain connects TRBV18 to TRBJ1-4; 7 nucleotides line up with TRBD1. Germline CDR1 and CDR2: KGHSH and LQKENI. There are 13 residues in the CDR3. J was trimmed by 4 bases and V by 8 bases; bases with no gene match: 4. The CDR3 reads CASRGGLNEKLFF. In nucleotides, the CDR3 is TGTGCCAGCCGAGGGGGCCTTAATGAAAAACTGTTTTTT.

This rearrangement joins TRBV14 to TRBJ1-2; 10 nucleotides align to TRBD1. The CDR3 has 16 amino acids. V lost 0 bases, J lost 2 bases, and 3 bases stayed unmatched. The germline V gene has CDR1 SGHDN and CDR2 FVKESK. CDR3 bases: TGTGCCAGCAGCCAAGATAGACAGGGGGCAAACTATGGCTACACCTTC. Its protein is CASSQDRQGANYGYTF.

The rearrangement uses TRBV13 and TRBJ2-2; maybe TRBD2 (5 bases). In germline, CDR1 is PRHDT, CDR2 FYEKMQ (reference sequence). V dropped 5 bases and J dropped 7 bases, with 11 bases sitting between them. This CDR3 comprises 13 residues. The CDR3 nucleotides read TGTGCCAGCAGCGCCGGGGTGGTCGGGGAGCTGTTTTTT. Translated: CASSAGVVGELFF.

The chain employs TRBV6-2 or TRBV6-3 and TRBJ2-6, with D possibly TRBD1 on 6 matching bases. Trimming shortened V by 6 bases and J by 1 base, and 10 bases separated the two germline ends. Germline V gene sequence: CDR1 MNHEY, CDR2 SVGEGT. CDR3 length: 15 amino acids. The CDR3 protein is CASSSRGSGANVLTF. The CDR3 coding sequence is TGTGCCAGCAGCTCCAGGGGATCTGGGGCCAACGTCCTGACTTTC.

The rearrangement links TRBV6-1 to TRBJ2-7; 7 nucleotides agree with TRBD1. The CDR3 has 15 residues. The ends lost 3 bases at V and 10 bases at J; junction bases unmatched: 15. Germline V gives CDR1 MNHNS, CDR2 SASEGT. CDR3: CASSDLTGFLDSQYF. The CDR3 DNA is TGTGCCAGCAGTGATCTGACAGGGTTCTTAGATTCACAGTACTTC.

This rearrangement joins TRBV7-9 to TRBJ1-4; TRBD1 agrees at 8 bases. The length of the CDR3 is 15 residues. Germline loops: CDR1 SEHNR, CDR2 FQNEAQ (reference sequence). The V segment lost 5 bases and the J segment 0 bases; nucleotides outside the gene matches: 2. The CDR3 protein is CASSPQGATNEKLFF. In nucleotides, the CDR3 is TGTGCCAGCAGCCCACAGGGGGCAACTAATGAAAAACTGTTTTTT.

The genes are TRBV7-2 and TRBJ2-2, with 7 bases identical to TRBD1. Germline-derived CDR1 and CDR2 are SGHTA and FQGNSA. The CDR3 runs 16 residues. J was trimmed by 6 bases and V by 1 base; bases with no gene match: 8. The CDR3 coding sequence is TGTGCCAGCAGCTTAGTGGCAGGGGGATCGGCCGGGGAGCTGTTTTTT. Its translation is CASSLVAGGSAGELFF.

CDR3 bases: TGTGCCAGCAGCCACCGGGGAACTAATGAAAAACTGTTTTTT. It codes for CASSHRGTNEKLFF. The chain is built from TRBV3-1 (or the pseudogene TRBV3-2) and TRBJ1-4, with unresolved D. CDR1 and CDR2 from the germline V gene are LGHDT and YNNKEL (reference sequence). The CDR3 is 14 residues long. Trimming took off 3 bases at V and 1 base at J, with 6 bases between the two ends.

V is TRBV7-3 and J is TRBJ1-1; weak D call: TRBD1 (6 bases). The germline gives CDR1 SGHTA, CDR2 FQGTGA. CDR3 size: 14 residues. The V end was cut by 4 bases, the J end by 2 bases, with 11 bases between. The CDR3 sequence is CASSWGGTNTEAFF. The CDR3 DNA sequence: TGTGCCAGCAGCTGGGGGGGCACAAACACTGAAGCTTTCTTT.

This clone was seen more than once but under ten times. The V and J genes are TRBV28 and TRBJ2-5, with D possibly being TRBD1 (6 bases). CDR1 and CDR2 (germline): MDHEN, SYDVKM. The CDR3 spans 13 residues. V was cut by 5 bases and J by 0 bases, with 7 bases left in between. The CDR3 coding sequence is TGTGCCAGCAGTAACAGGGACCAAGAGACCCAGTACTTC. Translation: CASSNRDQETQYF. Full variable domain (missing parts from reference TRBV28 and TRBJ2-5): DVKVTQSSRYLVKRTGEKVFLECVQDMDHENMFWYRQDPGLGLRLIYFSYDVKMKEKGDIPEGYSVSREKKERFSLILESASTNQTSMYLCASSNRDQETQYFGPGTRLLVL.

J is TRBJ2-5 and V is TRBV11-1; 10 nucleotides match TRBD2. The V gene's germline CDR1 is SGHAT and CDR2 FQDESV (reference sequence). The junction had 8 bases not matched to a gene; V was cut back by 6 bases and J by 4 bases. CDR3 length equals 15 residues. The CDR3 region has the DNA TGTGCCAGCAGACCTCGAGCGGGAGGGCGAGAGACCCAGTACTTC. Translated, it gives CASRPRAGGRETQYF.

A few counts support this clone. The V and J genes are TRBV14 and TRBJ1-4; possible D gene TRBD1, 6 bases. The CDR3 is 15 amino acids. Germline V gene sequence: CDR1 SGHDN, CDR2 FVKESK. V was clipped by 1 base and J by 10 bases, with 16 bases between them. CDR3 residues: CASSQGQGSERKLFF. Written as DNA, the CDR3 is TGTGCCAGCAGCCAAGGTCAGGGGTCGGAGCGAAAACTGTTTTTT.

This sequence joins TRBV7-9 and TRBJ2-1, with D hard to call. CDR3 size: 13 residues. CDR1 and CDR2 (germline): SEHNR, FQNEAQ (reference sequence). V was trimmed by 7 bases and J by 0 bases, leaving 7 bases between them. As DNA, the CDR3 is TGTGCCAGCAAAACGGGCTCCTACAATGAGCAGTTCTTC. Translated: CASKTGSYNEQFF. The full variable domain, completed using reference TRBV7-9 and TRBJ2-1, is DTGVSQNPRHKITKRGQNVTFRCDPISEHNRLYWYRQTLGQGPEFLTYFQNEAQLEKSRLLSDRFSAERPKGSFSTLEIQRTEQGDSAMYLCASKTGSYNEQFFGPGTRLTVL.

The V and J genes are TRBV5-1 and TRBJ1-4; D unresolved. This CDR3 has 13 residues. Per germline, CDR1 SGHRS and CDR2 YFSETQ. V shed 0 bases and J shed 8 bases, with 8 bases lying between them. CDR3 nucleotides: TGCGCCAGCAGCTTGGTTCTGAGCGAAAAACTGTTTTTT. It specifies CASSLVLSEKLFF.

This sequence joins TRBV30 and TRBJ1-1; possible D gene TRBD1, 6 bases. Trimming left V 5 bases short and J 4 bases short, with 23 bases between. Germline-derived CDR1 and CDR2 are GTSNPN and SVGIG (reference sequence). The CDR3 has 16 amino acids. The CDR3 DNA reads as TGTGCCTGGGGTAGGACAGCCTATTCCCGGGGCACTGAAGCTTTCTTT. Translated: CAWGRTAYSRGTEAFF. The full variable domain, in which reference TRBV30 and TRBJ1-1 provide the parts outside the CDR3, is SQTIHQWPATLVQPVGSPLSLECTVEGTSNPNLYWYRQAAGRGLQLLFYSVGIGQISSEVPQNLSASRPQDRQFILSSKKLLLSDSGFYLCAWGRTAYSRGTEAFFGQGTRLTVV.